Described below is a single T cell receptor beta chain sequence and its context. Antigen specificity is unknown. This entry belongs to a study of T cell repertoires in cytomegalovirus infection. Overall study: Based on public TCR beta signatures, there were indications of CMV infection and of a matching HLA type.

TCRdb re-derived calls from the reads in MiXCR, one entry per CDR3 protein. The table includes tens of thousands of distinct CDR3 sequences, 20% detected once. The CDR3 is 13 amino acids. V was trimmed by 0 bases and J by 5 bases, leaving 8 bases between them. Germline V gene sequence: CDR1 MNHGY, CDR2 SAAAGT. This clonotype was obtained from a human donor in good health (CMV status not recorded). Some clones in this sample may be carry-over from other donors' samples. The sample was CD8+ T cells from cultured PBMCs, taken from culture after CMV antigen stimulation. The rearrangement uses TRBV6-8 and TRBJ2-7, with D maybe TRBD1 (5 bases). The DNA for the CDR3 is TGTGCCAGCAGTTACTCGAAAGGGGACGAGCAGTACTTC. Amino acid sequence: CASSYSKGDEQYF.